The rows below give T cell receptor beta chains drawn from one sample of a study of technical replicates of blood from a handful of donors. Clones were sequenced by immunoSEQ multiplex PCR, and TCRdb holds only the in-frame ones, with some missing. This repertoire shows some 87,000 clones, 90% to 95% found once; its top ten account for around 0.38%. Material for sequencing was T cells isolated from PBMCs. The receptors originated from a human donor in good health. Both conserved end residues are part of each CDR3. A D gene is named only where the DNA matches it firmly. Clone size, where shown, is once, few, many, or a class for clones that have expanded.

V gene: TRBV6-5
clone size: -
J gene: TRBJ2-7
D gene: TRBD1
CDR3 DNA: TGTGCCAGCAGTCACAGGGGGTTTTACGAGCAGTACTTC
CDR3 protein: CASSHRGFYEQYF

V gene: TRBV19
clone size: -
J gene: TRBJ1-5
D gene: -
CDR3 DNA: TGTGCCAGTAGTATAGAGAGAATATCTCAGCCCCAGCATTTT
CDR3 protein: CASSIERISQPQHF

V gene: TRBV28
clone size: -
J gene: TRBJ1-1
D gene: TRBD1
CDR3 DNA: TGTGCCAGCAGTTTATCGACAGGGGTGAACACTGAAGCTTTCTTT
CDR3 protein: CASSLSTGVNTEAFF

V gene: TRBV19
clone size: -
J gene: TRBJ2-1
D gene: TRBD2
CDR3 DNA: TGTGCCAGTAGTATTCTAGCGGGCCACTACAATGAGCAGTTCTTC
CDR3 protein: CASSILAGHYNEQFF

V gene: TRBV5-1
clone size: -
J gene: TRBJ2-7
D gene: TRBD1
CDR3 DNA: TGCGCCAGCAGCTTGGGCAGGGGGCTCACCTACGAGCAGTACTTC
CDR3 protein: CASSLGRGLTYEQYF

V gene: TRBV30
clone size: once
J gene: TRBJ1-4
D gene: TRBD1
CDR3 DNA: TGTGCCTGGAGAAAGGACAGGGGATTGACTAATGAAAAACTGTTTTTT
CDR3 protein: CAWRKDRGLTNEKLFF

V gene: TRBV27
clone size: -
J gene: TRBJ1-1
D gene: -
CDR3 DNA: TGTGCCAGCAAGGGAGGGGGCACTGAAGCTTTCTTT
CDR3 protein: CASKGGGTEAFF

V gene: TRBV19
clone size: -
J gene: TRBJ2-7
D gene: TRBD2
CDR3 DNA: TGTGCCACCAAGAGACTAGCGGGAGGGAGGACCTACGAGCAGTACTTC
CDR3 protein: CATKRLAGGRTYEQYF

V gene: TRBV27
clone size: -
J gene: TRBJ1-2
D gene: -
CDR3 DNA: TGTGCCAGCAGTTTTGTACATATGCTTAACTATGGCTACACCTTC
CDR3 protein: CASSFVHMLNYGYTF

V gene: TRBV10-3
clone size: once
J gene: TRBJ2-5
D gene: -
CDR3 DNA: TGTGCCATCAGTTCGACAAGACCCCACAGGGTACAGGAAGAGACCCAGTACTTC
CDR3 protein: CAISSTRPHRVQEETQYF

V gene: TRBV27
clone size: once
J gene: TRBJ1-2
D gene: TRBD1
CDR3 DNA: TGTGCCAGCAGTCTCGGACAGGGGACGGTTGGCTACACCTTC
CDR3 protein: CASSLGQGTVGYTF

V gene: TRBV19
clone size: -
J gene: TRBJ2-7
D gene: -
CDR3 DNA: TGTGCCAGTAGTATAGTCCCGGCGGGAAGGCACGAGCAGTACTTC
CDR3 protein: CASSIVPAGRHEQYF

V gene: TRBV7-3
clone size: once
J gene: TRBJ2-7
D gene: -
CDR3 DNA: TGTGCCAGCAGCTTTACAGGGTTAAATTCCGCTTTAGAGCAGTACTTC
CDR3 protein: CASSFTGLNSALEQYF

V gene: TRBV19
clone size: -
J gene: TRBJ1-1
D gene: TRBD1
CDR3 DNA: TGTGCCAGTAGGACCGGACAGGGGAACACTGAAGCTTTCTTT
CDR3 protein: CASRTGQGNTEAFF

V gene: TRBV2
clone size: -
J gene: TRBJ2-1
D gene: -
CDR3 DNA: TGTGCCAGCAGTCATGGATTAGGCGGGGACAATGAGCAGTTCTTC
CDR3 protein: CASSHGLGGDNEQFF

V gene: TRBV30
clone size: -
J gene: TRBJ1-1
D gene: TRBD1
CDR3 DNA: TGTGCCTGGACCCTCTCCGACAGGGATTACACTGAAGCTTTCTTT
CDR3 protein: CAWTLSDRDYTEAFF

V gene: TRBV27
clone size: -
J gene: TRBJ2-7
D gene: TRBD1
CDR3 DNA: TGTGCCAGCAGTTTATCAGGGACAGTCACCTCCTACGAGCAGTACTTC
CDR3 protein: CASSLSGTVTSYEQYF

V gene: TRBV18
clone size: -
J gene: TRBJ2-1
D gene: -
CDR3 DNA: TGTGCCAGCTCACCAATGATCGGGGAATACAATGAGCAGTTCTTC
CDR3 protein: CASSPMIGEYNEQFF

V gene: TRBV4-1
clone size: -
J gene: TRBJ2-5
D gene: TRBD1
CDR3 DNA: TGCGCCAGCAGCCAAGATAGATCAGGGGGTGCGGAGACCCAGTACTTC
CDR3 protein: CASSQDRSGGAETQYF

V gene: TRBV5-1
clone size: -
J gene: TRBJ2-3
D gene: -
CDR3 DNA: TGCGCCAGCAGCTCTCTAGCTTTCACAGATACGCAGTATTTT
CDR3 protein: CASSSLAFTDTQYF

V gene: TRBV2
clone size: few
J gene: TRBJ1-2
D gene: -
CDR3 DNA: TGTGCCAGCAGTCCGGGAATAGACTATGGCTACACCTTC
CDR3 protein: CASSPGIDYGYTF